These 6 T cell receptor beta chains share one sample of origin, sequenced in a study of response to subunit inactivated influenza vaccine. MiXCR, applied by TCRdb to the RT-PCR reads, yields one record per CDR3 protein. The sample carries about 520,000 distinct CDR3 sequences, around 25% recorded once. The sequencing here drew on CD4+ T cells sorted from PBMCs, taken 4 to 6 days after vaccination. These receptors all stem from a man between 45 and 60 years old who received an inactivated influenza vaccine.

This clonotype has at least ten counts. J is TRBJ2-5 and V is TRBV20-1; the D gene is possibly TRBD1 (6 bases). Germline V gene lookup returns CDR1 DFQATT and CDR2 SNEGSKA (reference sequence). V was clipped by 4 bases and J by 5 bases, with 11 bases between them. CDR3 length: 12 amino acids. This CDR3 is CSAIGGGETQYF. The CDR3 nucleotides are TGCAGTGCTATTGGGGGCGGGGAGACCCAGTACTTC.

Regarding this clonotype: Sequence at one end of the junction differs from germline and may be a read error. This chain links TRBV6-4 with TRBJ2-4; 10 bases are shared with TRBD1. This CDR3 has 18 residues. The V gene's germline CDR1 is MRHNA and CDR2 SNTAGT. The DNA of the CDR3 is TGTGCCTGCAGTGCCGGGACAGGGGCCTTTCTAGCCAAAAACATTCAGTACTTC. Encoded protein: CACSAGTGAFLAKNIQYF.

This clonotype was counted between two and nine times. The chain carries TRBV29-1 and TRBJ1-5; D unresolved. The CDR3 is 12 amino acids. With 4 bases removed from V and 5 bases from J, the gap between germline ends came to 9 bases. Germline V lookup: CDR1 SQVTM, CDR2 ANQGSEA. CDR3 protein: CSVAAGDQPQHF. DNA of the CDR3: TGCAGCGTTGCAGCAGGAGATCAGCCCCAGCATTTT.

The chain uses TRBV12-3 or TRBV12-4 and TRBJ1-2; no reliable D call. This CDR3 has 14 amino acids. The V end lost 1 base, the J end lost 6 bases, and 12 bases lay between the germline ends. The CDR3 spells CASSLEAARHGYTF. The DNA of the CDR3 is TGTGCCAGCAGTTTAGAGGCAGCTCGGCATGGCTACACCTTC.

Only a few counts were recorded for this clonotype. The chain couples TRBV4-2 to TRBJ2-1, with D uncertain. V was shortened by 3 bases and J by 7 bases, with 10 bases between the two germline ends. CDR3 length: 13 amino acids. Germline values: CDR1 LGHNA, CDR2 YNFKEQ. The CDR3 bases are TGTGCCAGCAGCCATTCTCCTGCGAATGAGCAGTTCTTC. Encoded protein: CASSHSPANEQFF.

The table lists this clonotype with a few counts. The V call is TRBV12-3 or TRBV12-4, the J call TRBJ2-1; 13 nucleotides align to TRBD2. The CDR3 has 16 amino acids. Unmatched junction bases numbered 8, after V lost 5 bases and J lost 7 bases. CDR3 loop: CASSGGLAGSKNEQFF. The CDR3 DNA is TGTGCCAGCAGTGGGGGACTAGCGGGATCTAAGAATGAGCAGTTCTTC.